The entry that follows covers one T cell receptor (beta chain) sequence. These data are taken from a study of blood T cell repertoires in COVID-19. About the research overall: Researchers got acute and convalescent COVID-19 samples from the United States, Italy and Spain. In each case, the material was cDNA or gDNA derived from T cells, B-cell-depleted T cells, or PBMCs.

The protocol was immunoSEQ multiplex PCR, while the TCRdb copy is restricted to in-frame clones and leaves out a portion. Counted here are roughly 200,000 clones, about four fifths occurring once; the ten biggest clones make up over 5%. The clonotype was recovered from a middle-aged woman with COVID-19, enrolled during active disease. Input material: peripheral blood.

Here the CDR3 reads CASSPAGANYGYTF. In DNA form, the CDR3 reads TGCGCCAGCAGCCCTGCGGGGGCCAACTATGGCTACACCTTC. This chain uses TRBV5-1 with TRBJ1-2; a weak D match, TRBD1 (6 bases). CDR1 SGHRS and CDR2 YFSETQ come from the germline V gene. Trimming pared 4 bases from V and 2 bases from J, leaving 12 bases between. This CDR3 contains 14 residues.